This passage covers 31 T cell receptor beta chains from one sample sequenced in a study of OX40 agonist ivuxolimab in advanced cancers. Generated by immunoSEQ multiplex PCR, the TCRdb table keeps only in-frame clones and is missing some. The sample gives roughly 20,000 clones, around 79% of which show up once; more than 25% is in the top ten. The sample here was CD4+ or CD8+ T cells sorted from blood, taken in a trial of the OX40 agonist ivuxolimab. These receptor sequences come from an adult with an advanced solid tumor such as melanoma, head and neck, liver or kidney cancer.

The chain combines TRBV4-2 with TRBJ2-2, with TRBD1 matching over 12 bases. V shed 0 bases, J shed 6 bases, and the junction held 5 bases outside the gene matches. The CDR3 runs 17 residues. The germline V gene encodes CDR1 LGHNA and CDR2 YNFKEQ. CDR3 residues: CASSQEGTGGKAGELFF. DNA for the CDR3: TGTGCCAGCAGCCAAGAGGGGACAGGGGGCAAGGCCGGGGAGCTGTTTTTT.

This clone appeared many times. The gene calls are TRBV6-6 and TRBJ1-5; D not certain. V shed 8 bases and J shed 5 bases, with 16 bases lying between them. The CDR3 is made up of 14 amino acids. Germline-derived CDR1 and CDR2 are MNHNY and SVGAGI (reference sequence). The chain's CDR3 is CASGVGDWDQPQHF. CDR3 bases: TGTGCCAGCGGGGTCGGGGATTGGGATCAGCCCCAGCATTTT.

V gene TRBV5-4 combines with J gene TRBJ2-5, with 13 bases fitting TRBD2. Germline V gene data show CDR1 as SGHNT and CDR2 as YYREEE (reference sequence). The CDR3 has 13 residues. V lost 2 bases and J lost 9; bases outside the gene matches: 1. The CDR3 region is CASSFGLAGAQYF. The CDR3 bases are TGTGCCAGCAGCTTCGGACTAGCGGGGGCCCAGTACTTC. Supplemented by reference TRBV5-4 and TRBJ2-5, the full variable domain reads ETGVTQSPTHLIKTRGQQVTLRCSSQSGHNTVSWYQQALGQGPQFIFQYYREEENGRGNFPPRFSGLQFPNYSSELNVNALELDDSALYLCASSFGLAGAQYFGPGTRLLVL.

The J gene is TRBJ1-3, the V gene TRBV11-2; D uncertain. Germline V gene lookup returns CDR1 SGHAT and CDR2 FQNNGV. The CDR3 is 15 amino acids. V was cut by 6 bases and J by 0 bases, with 12 bases left in between. This CDR3 is CASRESGSSGNTIYF. The CDR3, as DNA: TGTGCCAGCAGAGAATCAGGCTCCTCTGGAAACACCATATATTTT.

The chain links TRBV29-1 to TRBJ2-2, with 8 bases that match TRBD1. The germline V gene encodes CDR1 SQVTM and CDR2 ANQGSEA. The CDR3 is 13 amino acids. V lost 4 bases and J lost 5; bases outside the gene matches: 3. In DNA, the CDR3 is TGCAGCGTTGCTGACAGGGGTACCGGGGAGCTGTTTTTT. Amino acid sequence: CSVADRGTGELFF.

V usage is TRBV5-1 and J usage is TRBJ2-1; TRBD1 aligns across 7 bases. This CDR3 has 15 amino acids. The trim removed 4 bases at V and 4 bases at J, leaving 8 bases unmatched. Germline V lookup: CDR1 SGHRS, CDR2 YFSETQ. Here the CDR3 reads CASSPPGTVYNEQFF. In DNA form, the CDR3 reads TGCGCCAGCAGCCCGCCCGGGACAGTTTACAATGAGCAGTTCTTC.

The V and J genes are TRBV7-9 and TRBJ1-5, with TRBD1 matching over 7 bases. The J segment lost 6 bases and the V segment lost 1 base, leaving 6 bases of the junction unmatched. Germline CDR1 SEHNR, CDR2 FQNEAQ (reference sequence). The CDR3 consists of 15 residues. CDR3 protein: CASSLGRQGGQPQHF. CDR3 coding DNA: TGTGCCAGCAGCTTAGGCCGACAGGGCGGTCAGCCCCAGCATTTT.

The J gene is TRBJ1-5, the V gene TRBV6-5, with D possibly being TRBD1 (6 bases). Germline V lookup: CDR1 MNHEY, CDR2 SVGAGI. V shed 6 bases and J shed 7 bases, with 19 bases lying between them. CDR3 length: 15 amino acids. The CDR3 bases are TGTGCCAGCAGCCCTGGCGGAGGGGGGATCCAGCCCCAGCATTTT. Its protein is CASSPGGGGIQPQHF.

This chain joins TRBV7-9 and TRBJ2-7, with 10 bases matching TRBD1. This CDR3 has 16 amino acids. Germline CDR1 and CDR2: SEHNR and FQNEAQ (reference sequence). V shed 5 bases, J shed 4 bases, and the junction held 11 bases outside the gene matches. The chain's CDR3 is CASSPPRGQGTYEQYF. For the CDR3, the DNA is TGTGCCAGCAGCCCGCCCCGGGGACAGGGGACATACGAGCAGTACTTC.

This chain joins TRBV5-8 and TRBJ2-2; unclear D gene. Germline CDR1 is SGHTS and CDR2 is YDEGEE. The CDR3 extends over 10 amino acids. The V end was cut by 5 bases, the J end by 7 bases, with 3 bases between. In DNA, the CDR3 is TGTGCCAGCAGTTTCGGGGAGCTGTTTTTT. Translating it yields CASSFGELFF.

A few counts support this clone. The gene calls are TRBV7-9 and TRBJ2-7; perhaps D is TRBD1 or TRBD2 (5 bases each). The V gene lost 5 bases and the J gene lost 0 bases, with 14 bases spanning the gap. CDR1 is SEHNR, CDR2 FQNEAQ, per germline (reference sequence). The CDR3 totals 15 residues. The CDR3 loop reads CASSDPGRSSYEQYF. DNA of the CDR3: TGTGCCAGCAGCGACCCGGGACGGAGCTCCTACGAGCAGTACTTC.

This clone was counted a single time. CDR3 DNA sequence: TGTGCCAGCAGCCTCCGGGACTATCCATGGGAGTTCTTC. Residues: CASSLRDYPWEFF. The V call is TRBV7-9, the J call TRBJ2-1; TRBD2 agrees at 7 bases. Germline trimming cut 5 bases from V and 14 bases from J; bases unmatched to any gene: 12. The CDR3 is made up of 13 amino acids. Germline CDR1 SEHNR, CDR2 FQNEAQ (reference sequence).

This sequence joins TRBV6-5 and TRBJ1-6, with a tentative D call TRBD1 (5 bases). V dropped 6 bases and J dropped 9 bases, with 12 bases sitting between them. CDR1 and CDR2 (germline): MNHEY, SVGAGI. The CDR3 is made up of 13 amino acids. The CDR3 protein is CASRSGRGSPLHF. The CDR3 DNA reads TGTGCCAGCAGATCGGGACGAGGTTCACCCCTCCACTTT.

This clone was seen a few times. The V and J genes are TRBV7-9 and TRBJ1-1; 9 bases are a match to TRBD1. J gave up 1 base and V 5 bases, and 8 bases lay outside the gene matches. The CDR3 consists of 16 residues. The germline gives CDR1 SEHNR, CDR2 FQNEAQ (reference sequence). The CDR3: CASSEAGTGRNTEAFF. CDR3 bases: TGTGCCAGCAGCGAAGCCGGGACAGGGAGGAACACTGAAGCTTTCTTT.

This CDR3 reads CASSLDDLYGNTIYF. CDR3 DNA sequence: TGTGCCAGCAGCTTGGACGATCTTTACGGAAACACCATATATTTT. The chain combines TRBV5-5 with TRBJ1-3; D gene unclear. This CDR3 has 15 amino acids. The V gene lost 0 bases and the J gene lost 4 bases, with 11 bases spanning the gap. The V gene's germline CDR1 is SGHKS and CDR2 YYEKEE (reference sequence).

The V gene is TRBV7-9, the J gene TRBJ1-1, with D possibly TRBD1 on 5 matching bases. This CDR3 comprises 14 residues. V dropped 4 bases and J dropped 0 bases, with 9 bases sitting between them. The germline V gene has CDR1 SEHNR and CDR2 FQNEAQ (reference sequence). CDR3 coding DNA: TGTGCCAGCAGCTCAGGGACGGTGAACACTGAAGCTTTCTTT. Translation: CASSSGTVNTEAFF.

This chain joins TRBV7-6 and TRBJ1-2; unclear D gene. In germline, CDR1 is SGHVS, CDR2 FNYEAQ. CDR3 length equals 15 residues. The germline V and J ends were trimmed by 4 bases and 0 bases, with 12 bases remaining between them. This CDR3 reads CASSSYSGPNYGYTF. CDR3 nucleotides: TGTGCCAGCAGCTCCTACAGCGGCCCTAACTATGGCTACACCTTC.

The chain couples TRBV28 to TRBJ1-5; no clear D gene. The germline V and J ends were trimmed by 1 base and 3 bases, with 10 bases remaining between them. The CDR3 loop spans 15 amino acids. CDR1 and CDR2 from the germline V gene are MDHEN and SYDVKM. The CDR3 is CASSLYAGVNQPQHF. The DNA of the CDR3 is TGTGCCAGCAGTTTATATGCAGGAGTCAATCAGCCCCAGCATTTT.

The chain couples TRBV27 to TRBJ2-3; a weak D match, TRBD1 (7 bases). Germline V CDR1 and CDR2: MNHEY, SMNVEV (reference sequence). The length of the CDR3 is 14 residues. V was trimmed by 6 bases and J by 0 bases, leaving 10 bases between them. CDR3 in amino acids: CASSRGVSTDTQYF. Here the CDR3 DNA reads TGTGCCAGCAGCAGGGGGGTGAGCACAGATACGCAGTATTTT.

The rearrangement joins TRBV5-1 to TRBJ2-2; D is undetermined. This CDR3 contains 12 residues. Germline loops: CDR1 SGHRS, CDR2 YFSETQ. V was shortened by 2 bases and J by 6 bases, with 5 bases between the two germline ends. The CDR3 reads CASSLGPGELFF. The CDR3 DNA sequence: TGCGCCAGCAGCTTAGGGCCCGGGGAGCTGTTTTTT.

The rearrangement uses TRBV9 and TRBJ2-7, with TRBD2 as a possible D gene (6 bases). Between the trimmed V and J ends, which lost 0 bases and 6 bases, there was a span of 10 bases. Germline V CDR1 and CDR2: SGDLS, YYNGEE. CDR3 size: 13 residues. Here the CDR3 reads CASSVVGGGEQYF. The CDR3 DNA is TGTGCCAGCAGCGTAGTGGGAGGAGGCGAGCAGTACTTC.

The chain employs TRBV27 and TRBJ2-2; the D gene is possibly TRBD1 (5 bases). Per germline, CDR1 MNHEY and CDR2 SMNVEV (reference sequence). V was cut by 6 bases and J by 1 base, with 12 bases left in between. This CDR3 contains 15 residues. The CDR3: CASSSLDRNTGELFF. Written as DNA, the CDR3 is TGTGCCAGCAGCTCCCTTGACAGGAACACCGGGGAGCTGTTTTTT.

The chain employs TRBV5-1 and TRBJ1-1; 9 bases match TRBD1. After removal of 3 bases from V and 3 bases from J, the junction contained 6 bases not matched to a gene. This CDR3 region has 15 residues. The V gene's germline CDR1 is SGHRS and CDR2 YFSETQ. CDR3 in amino acids: CASSWRQGGYTEAFF. The CDR3 DNA follows: TGCGCCAGCAGCTGGAGACAGGGGGGGTACACTGAAGCTTTCTTT.

The CDR3 bases are TGTGCCAGCAGCTTGAATACTGCCGAGCAGTACTTC. This sequence encodes CASSLNTAEQYF. This chain links TRBV5-5 with TRBJ2-7; D is ambiguous. The CDR3 spans 12 residues. The germline CDR1 and CDR2 sequences are SGHKS and YYEKEE (reference sequence). Trimming removed 1 base at V and 6 bases at J, with 8 bases between.

The chain has TRBV7-6 and TRBJ1-6; TRBD1 agrees at 7 bases. J gave up 3 bases and V 5 bases, and 4 bases lay outside the gene matches. Germline V gene data show CDR1 as SGHVS and CDR2 as FNYEAQ. The CDR3 contains 15 residues. The CDR3 loop reads CASSRDRDYNSPLHF. As DNA, the CDR3 is TGTGCCAGCAGCCGCGACAGGGACTATAATTCACCCCTCCACTTT.

This clone was seen more than once but under ten times. The chain combines TRBV4-1 with TRBJ1-2, with D possibly TRBD1 on 5 matching bases. The germline V gene has CDR1 MGHRA and CDR2 YSYEKL. The V and J ends lost 8 bases and 4 bases respectively, with 20 bases between them. The CDR3 extends over 15 amino acids. The CDR3 nucleotides are TGCGCCAGCCAGGTAGTGTACGGGGCCCCCTATGGCTACACCTTC. Protein: CASQVVYGAPYGYTF.

This clone was seen just once. The chain employs TRBV30 and TRBJ2-7; D may be TRBD1 (6 bases). Germline CDR1 and CDR2: GTSNPN and SVGIG (reference sequence). CDR3 length equals 13 residues. The V end lost 0 bases, the J end lost 4 bases, and 10 bases lay between the germline ends. CDR3 nucleotide sequence: TGTGCCTGGAGTGTAGCCAGGGGATACGAGCAGTACTTC. It translates to CAWSVARGYEQYF.

The rearrangement links TRBV7-6 to TRBJ1-3, with D unresolved. Trimming cost V 5 bases and J 8 bases, with 22 bases left between them. The germline V gene encodes CDR1 SGHVS and CDR2 FNYEAQ. This CDR3 contains 16 residues. CDR3 bases: TGTGCCAGCAGCCTCAGGACGGGCAGCCTCTTGGACACCATATATTTT. Translating it yields CASSLRTGSLLDTIYF.

V is TRBV18 and J is TRBJ2-2, with no clear D. CDR1 KGHSH and CDR2 LQKENI come from the germline V gene. Trimming took 0 bases from V and 0 from J, leaving 11 bases between them. The CDR3 is 17 residues long. CDR3 bases: TGTGCCAGCTCACCACCGGGGTGGCAGCCGAACACCGGGGAGCTGTTTTTT. Translating gives CASSPPGWQPNTGELFF.

The sample holds a few counts of this clone. The V gene is TRBV27, the J gene TRBJ1-5, with unresolved D. Germline V gene lookup returns CDR1 MNHEY and CDR2 SMNVEV (reference sequence). V was shortened by 8 bases and J by 7 bases, with 18 bases between the two germline ends. The CDR3 totals 14 residues. The CDR3 DNA reads TGTGCCAGCTCCATGGACGGAATACGGCAGCCCCAGCATTTT. Translating gives CASSMDGIRQPQHF.

This clone occurred a few times. The chain carries TRBV4-1 and TRBJ2-7; D not certain. V lost 1 base to trimming and J lost 2 bases, with 9 bases between them. CDR3 length: 14 residues. The germline gives CDR1 MGHRA, CDR2 YSYEKL. DNA for the CDR3: TGCGCCAGCAGCCAAGTCTCCGGACCCTACGAGCAGTACTTC. This encodes CASSQVSGPYEQYF.